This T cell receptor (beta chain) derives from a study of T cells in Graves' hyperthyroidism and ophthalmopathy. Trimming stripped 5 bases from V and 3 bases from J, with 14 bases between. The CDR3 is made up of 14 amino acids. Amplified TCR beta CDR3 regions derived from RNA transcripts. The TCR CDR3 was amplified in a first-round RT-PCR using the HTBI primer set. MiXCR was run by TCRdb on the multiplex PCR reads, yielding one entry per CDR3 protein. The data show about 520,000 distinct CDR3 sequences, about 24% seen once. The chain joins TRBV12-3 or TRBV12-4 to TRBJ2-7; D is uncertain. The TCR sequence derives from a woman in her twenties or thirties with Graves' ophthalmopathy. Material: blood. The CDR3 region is CASSEGMGNYEQYF. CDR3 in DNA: TGTGCCAGCAGTGAAGGAATGGGAAACTACGAGCAGTACTTC.